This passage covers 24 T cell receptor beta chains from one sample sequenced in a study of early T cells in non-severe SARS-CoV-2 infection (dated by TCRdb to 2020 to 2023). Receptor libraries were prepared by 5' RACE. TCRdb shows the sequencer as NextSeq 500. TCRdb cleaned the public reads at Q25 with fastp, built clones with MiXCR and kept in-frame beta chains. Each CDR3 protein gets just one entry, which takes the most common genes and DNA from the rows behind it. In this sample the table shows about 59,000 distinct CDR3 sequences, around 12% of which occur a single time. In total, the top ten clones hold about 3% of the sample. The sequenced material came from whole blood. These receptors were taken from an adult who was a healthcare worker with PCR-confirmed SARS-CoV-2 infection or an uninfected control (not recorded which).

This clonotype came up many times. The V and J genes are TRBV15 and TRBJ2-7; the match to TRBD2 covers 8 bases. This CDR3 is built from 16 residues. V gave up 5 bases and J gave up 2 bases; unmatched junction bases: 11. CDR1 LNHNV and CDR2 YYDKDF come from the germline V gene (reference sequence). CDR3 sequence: CATSGGVGSGTYEQYF. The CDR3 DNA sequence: TGTGCCACCAGCGGAGGAGTTGGTAGCGGGACCTACGAGCAGTACTTC.

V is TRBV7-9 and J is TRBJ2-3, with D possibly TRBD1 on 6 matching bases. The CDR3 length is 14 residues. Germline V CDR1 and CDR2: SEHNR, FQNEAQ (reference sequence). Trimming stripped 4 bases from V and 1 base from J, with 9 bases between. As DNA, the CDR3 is TGTGCCAGCAGCTGGACAGACGGCACAGATACGCAGTATTTT. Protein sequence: CASSWTDGTDTQYF. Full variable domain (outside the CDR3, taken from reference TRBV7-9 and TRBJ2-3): DTGVSQNPRHKITKRGQNVTFRCDPISEHNRLYWYRQTLGQGPEFLTYFQNEAQLEKSRLLSDRFSAERPKGSFSTLEIQRTEQGDSAMYLCASSWTDGTDTQYFGPGTRLTVL.

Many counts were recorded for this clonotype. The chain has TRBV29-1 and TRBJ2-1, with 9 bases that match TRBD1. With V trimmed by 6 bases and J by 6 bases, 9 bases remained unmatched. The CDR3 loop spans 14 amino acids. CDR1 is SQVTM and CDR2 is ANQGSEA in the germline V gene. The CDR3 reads CSVSGTGIFNEQFF. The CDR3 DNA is TGCAGCGTCTCCGGGACAGGGATTTTCAATGAGCAGTTCTTC.

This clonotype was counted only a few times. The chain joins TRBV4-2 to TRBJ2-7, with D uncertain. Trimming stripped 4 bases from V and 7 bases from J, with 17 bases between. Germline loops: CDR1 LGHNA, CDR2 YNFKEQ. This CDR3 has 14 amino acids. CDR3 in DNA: TGTGCCAGCAGCCCAACCACCCGTACGGCTGAGCAGTACTTC. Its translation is CASSPTTRTAEQYF.

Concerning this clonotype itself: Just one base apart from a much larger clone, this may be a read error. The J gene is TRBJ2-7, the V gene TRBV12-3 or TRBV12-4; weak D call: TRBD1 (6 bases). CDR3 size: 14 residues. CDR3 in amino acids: CASSSPGTPYEKYF. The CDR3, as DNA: TGTGCCAGCAGCTCCCCCGGGACACCTTACGAGAAGTACTTC.

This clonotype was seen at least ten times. In DNA form, the CDR3 reads TGTGCCAGCAGCAAACAGCCGGCTAGCGGGAGTGTATACGAGCAGTACTTC. Translation gives CASSKQPASGSVYEQYF. V and J are TRBV11-2 and TRBJ2-7, with 10 bases that match TRBD2. This CDR3 contains 17 residues. Germline V gene lookup returns CDR1 SGHAT and CDR2 FQNNGV. Trimming cost V 5 bases and J 4 bases; bases outside gene matches: 14.

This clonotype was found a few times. The CDR3 coding sequence is TGCAGTGCCCGCCGCGGGGCGACAGACGGAAACACCATATATTTT. As protein: CSARRGATDGNTIYF. The chain recombines TRBV20-1 with TRBJ1-3; D may be TRBD1 (5 bases). V lost 6 bases to trimming and J lost 4 bases, with 19 bases between them. Germline lookup yields CDR1 DFQATT and CDR2 SNEGSKA (reference sequence). The CDR3 contains 15 residues.

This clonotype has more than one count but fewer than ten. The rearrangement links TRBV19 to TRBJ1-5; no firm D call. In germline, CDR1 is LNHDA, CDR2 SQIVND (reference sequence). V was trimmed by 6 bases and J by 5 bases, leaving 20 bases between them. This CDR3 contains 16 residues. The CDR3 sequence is CASSSFRSLGDQPQHF. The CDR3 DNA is TGTGCCAGTAGCAGTTTTAGAAGCCTCGGCGATCAGCCCCAGCATTTT.

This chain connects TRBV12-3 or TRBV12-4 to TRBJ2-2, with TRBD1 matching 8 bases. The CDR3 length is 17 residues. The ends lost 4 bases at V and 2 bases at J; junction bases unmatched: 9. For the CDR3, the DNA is TGTGCCAGCAGTTGGGCCCGGACAGGGACCAACACCGGGGAGCTGTTTTTT. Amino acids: CASSWARTGTNTGELFF.

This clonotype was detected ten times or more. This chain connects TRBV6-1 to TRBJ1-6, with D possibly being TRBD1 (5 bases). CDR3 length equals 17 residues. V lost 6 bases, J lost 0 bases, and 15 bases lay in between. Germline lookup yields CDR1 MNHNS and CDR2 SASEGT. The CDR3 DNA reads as TGTGCCAGCAGCCCTCTGGGGGGAAGCTCCTATAATTCACCCCTCCACTTT. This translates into CASSPLGGSSYNSPLHF.

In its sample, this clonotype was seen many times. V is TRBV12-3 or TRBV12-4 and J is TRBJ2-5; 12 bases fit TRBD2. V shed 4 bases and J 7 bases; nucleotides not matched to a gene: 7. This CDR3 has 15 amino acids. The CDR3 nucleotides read TGTGCCAGCAGTTCTAGCGGGGGGGCCCTTGGGACCCAGTACTTC. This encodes CASSSSGGALGTQYF.

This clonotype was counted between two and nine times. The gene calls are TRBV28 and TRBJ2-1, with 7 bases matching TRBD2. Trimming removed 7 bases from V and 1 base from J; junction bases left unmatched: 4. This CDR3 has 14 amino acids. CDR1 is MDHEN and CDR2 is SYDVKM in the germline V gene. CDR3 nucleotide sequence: TGTGCCAGCAAGGGCGGGGGTTCCTACAATGAGCAGTTCTTC. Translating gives CASKGGGSYNEQFF.

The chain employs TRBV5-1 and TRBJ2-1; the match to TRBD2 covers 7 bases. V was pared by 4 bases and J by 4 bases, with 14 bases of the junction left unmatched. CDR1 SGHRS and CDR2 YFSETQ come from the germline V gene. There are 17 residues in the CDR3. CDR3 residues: CASSPIVVGGSYNEQFF. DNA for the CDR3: TGCGCCAGCAGCCCGATCGTTGTGGGAGGGTCATACAATGAGCAGTTCTTC.

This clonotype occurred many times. This chain's CDR3 is CASSLAQGAYGYTF. In DNA, the CDR3 is TGTGCCAGCAGCTTAGCCCAGGGAGCCTATGGCTACACCTTC. V and J are TRBV11-3 and TRBJ1-2; maybe TRBD1 (5 bases). Trimming shortened V by 1 base and J by 4 bases, and 10 bases separated the two germline ends. Per the germline V gene, CDR1 is SGHNT and CDR2 is YENEEA. This CDR3 has 14 residues.

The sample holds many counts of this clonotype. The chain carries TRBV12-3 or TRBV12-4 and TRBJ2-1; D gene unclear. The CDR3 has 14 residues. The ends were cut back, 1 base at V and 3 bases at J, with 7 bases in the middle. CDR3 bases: TGTGCCAGCAGTTTAGTAGGCGGCTACAATGAGCAGTTCTTC. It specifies CASSLVGGYNEQFF.

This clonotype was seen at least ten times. The CDR3 coding sequence is TGTGCCAGCGCAGGGGGCCGGACTGAAGCTTTCTTT. Translation gives CASAGGRTEAFF. The rearrangement links TRBV13 to TRBJ1-1, with 8 bases lining up with TRBD1. CDR3 size: 12 residues. Per the germline V gene, CDR1 is PRHDT and CDR2 is FYEKMQ (reference sequence). Losses at the gene ends were 8 bases for V and 5 bases for J; bases not matched to a gene: 4. Supplemented by reference TRBV13 and TRBJ1-1, the full variable domain reads AAGVIQSPRHLIKEKRETATLKCYPIPRHDTVYWYQQGPGQDPQFLISFYEKMQSDKGSIPDRFSAQQFSDYHSELNMSSLELGDSALYFCASAGGRTEAFFGQGTRLTVV.

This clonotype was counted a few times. CDR3 DNA: TGTGCCAGCAGCTTAGACGATTATGGCTACACCTTC. Its translation: CASSLDDYGYTF. The chain links TRBV7-2 to TRBJ1-2, with unresolved D. Germline V gene sequence: CDR1 SGHTA, CDR2 FQGNSA. Trimming shortened V by 1 base and J by 5 bases, and 5 bases separated the two germline ends. The CDR3 is made up of 12 amino acids.

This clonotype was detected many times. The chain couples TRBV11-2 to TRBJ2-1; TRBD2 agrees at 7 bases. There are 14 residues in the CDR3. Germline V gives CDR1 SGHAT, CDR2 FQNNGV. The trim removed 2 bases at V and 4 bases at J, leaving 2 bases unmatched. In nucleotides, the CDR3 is TGTGCCAGCAGCTTACTAGCGGCATACAATGAGCAGTTCTTC. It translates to CASSLLAAYNEQFF.

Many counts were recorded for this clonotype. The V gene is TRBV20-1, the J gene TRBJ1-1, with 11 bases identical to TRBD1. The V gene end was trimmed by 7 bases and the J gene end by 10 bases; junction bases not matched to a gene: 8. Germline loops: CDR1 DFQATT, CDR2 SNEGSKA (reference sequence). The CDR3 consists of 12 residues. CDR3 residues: CSGRTGGSIAFF. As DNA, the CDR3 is TGCAGTGGACGGACAGGGGGCTCTATAGCTTTCTTT.

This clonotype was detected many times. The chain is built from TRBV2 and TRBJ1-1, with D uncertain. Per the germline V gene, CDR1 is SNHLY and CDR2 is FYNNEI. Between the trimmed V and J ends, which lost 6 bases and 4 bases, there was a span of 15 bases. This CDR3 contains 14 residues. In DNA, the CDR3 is TGTGCCAGCAGCGAGCGGAGGGAGGCCACTGAAGCTTTCTTT. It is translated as CASSERREATEAFF.

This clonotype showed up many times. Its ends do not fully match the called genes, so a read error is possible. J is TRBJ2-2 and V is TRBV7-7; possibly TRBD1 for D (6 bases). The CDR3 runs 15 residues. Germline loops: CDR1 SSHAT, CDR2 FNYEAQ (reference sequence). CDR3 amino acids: CASSFGVDRLGELFF. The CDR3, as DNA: TGTGCTAGCAGCTTCGGGGTTGACAGGCTTGGGGAGCTGTTTTTT.

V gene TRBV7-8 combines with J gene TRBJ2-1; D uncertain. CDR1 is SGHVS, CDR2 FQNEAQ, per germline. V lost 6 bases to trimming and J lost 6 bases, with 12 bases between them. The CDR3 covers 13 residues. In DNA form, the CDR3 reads TGTGCCAGCAGACCGAGAAGTTCCAATGAGCAGTTCTTC. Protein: CASRPRSSNEQFF. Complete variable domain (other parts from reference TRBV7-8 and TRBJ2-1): GAGVSQSPRYKVAKRGQDVALRCDPISGHVSLFWYQQALGQGPEFLTYFQNEAQLDKSGLPSDRFFAERPEGSVSTLKIQRTQQEDSAVYLCASRPRSSNEQFFGPGTRLTVL.

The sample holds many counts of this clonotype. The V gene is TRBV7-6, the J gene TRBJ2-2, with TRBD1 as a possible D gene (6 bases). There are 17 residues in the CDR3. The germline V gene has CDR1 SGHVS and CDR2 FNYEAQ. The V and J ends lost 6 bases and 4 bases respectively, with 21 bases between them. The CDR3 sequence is CASSPVPGASSTGELFF. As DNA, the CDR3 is TGTGCCAGCAGTCCGGTACCAGGGGCTAGTAGCACCGGGGAGCTGTTTTTT.

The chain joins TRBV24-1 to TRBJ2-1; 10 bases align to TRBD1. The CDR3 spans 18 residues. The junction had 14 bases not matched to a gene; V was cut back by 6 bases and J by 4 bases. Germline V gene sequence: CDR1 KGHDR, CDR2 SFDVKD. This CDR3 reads CATSPPSGTGDHYNEQFF. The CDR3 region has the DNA TGTGCCACCAGTCCTCCCTCCGGGACAGGGGACCATTACAATGAGCAGTTCTTC.